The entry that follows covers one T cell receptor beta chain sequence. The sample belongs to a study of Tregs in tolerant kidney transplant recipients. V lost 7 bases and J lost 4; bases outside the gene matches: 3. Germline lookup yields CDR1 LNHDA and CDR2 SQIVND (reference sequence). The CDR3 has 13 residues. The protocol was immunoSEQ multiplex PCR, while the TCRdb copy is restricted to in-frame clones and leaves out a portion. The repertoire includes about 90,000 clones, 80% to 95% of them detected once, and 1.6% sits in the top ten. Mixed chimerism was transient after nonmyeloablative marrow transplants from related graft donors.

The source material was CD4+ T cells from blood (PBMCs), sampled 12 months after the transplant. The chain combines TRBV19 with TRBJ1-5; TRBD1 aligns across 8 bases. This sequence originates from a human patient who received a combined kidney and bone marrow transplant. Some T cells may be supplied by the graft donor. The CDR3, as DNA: TGTGCCAGTACTAGGACAGGGAATCAGCCCCAGCATTTT. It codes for CASTRTGNQPQHF.